The clone carrying this T cell receptor (beta chain) was detected only a few times. Its antigen is undetermined. This sample was taken from a study of identical twins. Whole-study results and caveats: In zero-insertion analyses, partial confounding could arise from invariant MAIT and iNKT cells.

MiXCR, applied by TCRdb to the 5' RACE reads, yields one record per CDR3 protein. The sample records 1.5 million or so distinct CDR3 sequences, 25% to 35% being singletons. The germline CDR1 and CDR2 sequences are ENHRY and SYGVKD. V lost 0 bases and J 2 bases, leaving 7 bases between the germline ends. The CDR3 length is 14 residues. The V gene is TRBV10-3, the J gene TRBJ1-2, with no clear D. The sequencing input was cord blood. The sequence derives from a newborn girl in good health. The CDR3 reads CAISESPGNYGYTF. The CDR3 coding sequence is TGTGCCATCAGTGAGTCGCCCGGGAACTATGGCTACACCTTC.